The clone carrying this TCR beta chain is a singleton in its sample. Its specificity is unknown. This sample was taken from a study of T cell responses to AZD1222 COVID-19 vaccine. With 4 bases removed from V and 4 bases from J, the gap between germline ends came to 10 bases. The CDR3 length is 14 residues. Germline loops: CDR1 SGHTA, CDR2 FQGTGA. Repertoires were generated with immunoSEQ multiplex PCR, while TCRdb's copy carries only in-frame clones and drops some. Of over 150,000 clones in the sample, less than 95% were seen once. Findings and caveats of the study: In a largely white British group with more females than males, clonal diversity was possibly underestimated. The breadth and depth of Spike-specific TCRs increased once two AZD1222 doses had been given.

The V gene is TRBV7-3, the J gene TRBJ2-2, with D maybe TRBD2 (5 bases). Specimen: peripheral blood, collected on day 0 of AZD1222 vaccination. The clonotype comes from an adult in good health. The CDR3: CASSSFSGTGELFF. For the CDR3, the DNA is TGTGCCAGCAGCTCGTTCAGCGGCACCGGGGAGCTGTTTTTT.